The rows below give T cell receptor beta chains drawn from one sample of a study of blood T cell repertoires in COVID-19. Using immunoSEQ multiplex PCR, the repertoire was profiled, and TCRdb retains in-frame clones only, with some absent. The sample yields a few hundred thousand clones, around nine tenths seen once. The sequencing input was PBMCs or T cells enriched from blood (not recorded which). The receptors originated from a woman aged 50 to 60 who had recovered from COVID-19. Both conserved end residues are trimmed from each CDR3.

>TRBJ1-5|TRBV21-1|13
ASSKGQGFNQPQH
>TRBJ1-1|TRBV28|15
ASSFIRTGTGNTEAF
>TRBJ2-7|TRBV6-2/TRBV6-3|12
ASSTNSNSYEQY
>TRBJ2-2|TRBV7-2|15
ASSFPGTSGAGGELF
>TRBJ1-1|TRBV14|13
ASSQQGFMNTEAF
>TRBJ2-3|TRBV7-3|12
ASKGSSSADTQY
>TRBJ1-1|TRBV4-1|12
ASSQEDRGTEAF
>TRBJ2-7|TRBV6-5|13
ATKQGGDRGYEQY
>TRBJ1-6|TRBV12-3/TRBV12-4|10
ASSLGSSPLH
>TRBJ2-5|TRBV5-1|13
ASSLESGTGETQY
>TRBJ1-2|TRBV28|14
ASSSVRTSQNYGYT
>TRBJ2-1|TRBV7-3|11
ASSPRPRDEQF
>TRBJ1-6|TRBV30|14
AWRTFGETYYSPLH
>TRBJ2-3|TRBV30|12
AWSTRTGTDTQY
>TRBJ2-7|TRBV6-5|14
ASTYSAGSTSYEQY
>TRBJ2-7|TRBV10-1|11
ASLDRGEYEQY
>TRBJ1-5|TRBV30|14
AWSSFYGQGDQPQH
>TRBJ2-7|TRBV28|12
ASTPDREAYEQY
>TRBJ2-5|TRBV29-1|10
SGRQGPETQY
>TRBJ1-1|TRBV9|14
ASSVSISGVNTEAF
>TRBJ1-2|TRBV2|11
ASRATGPYGYT
>TRBJ1-1|TRBV19|14
ASSIDRQGVYTEAF
>TRBJ1-1|TRBV25-1|15
ASTLDRGTSLNTEAF
>TRBJ1-2|TRBV28|12
ASTQQGLIGGYT
>TRBJ1-2|TRBV19|13
ATEVNYMGGYGYT
>TRBJ1-1|TRBV27|12
ASSSRTRGGAAF
>TRBJ2-5|TRBV6-6|12
ASRVPGGAETQY
>TRBJ2-7|TRBV29-1|13
SGARGQGEFYEQY
>TRBJ1-1|TRBV2|12
ASRFDSLNTEAF
>TRBJ1-2|TRBV6-5|12
ASSTGGVDYGYT
>TRBJ2-1|TRBV11-3|15
ASSLETSPSSYNEQF
>TRBJ1-1|TRBV7-8|13
ASSPDRRMNTEAF
>TRBJ1-1|TRBV7-9|13
ASSSYSGSNTEAF
>TRBJ2-3|TRBV29-1|11
SVGGILTDTQY
>TRBJ1-2|TRBV4-3|15
ASSQDGATVPDYGYT
>TRBJ1-2|TRBV5-1|15
ASSLEPGLGGGYGYT
>TRBJ2-2|TRBV27|13
ASRAAGGPVGELF
>TRBJ2-5|TRBV3-1/TRBV3-2|15
ASSQGFNRFLQETQY
>TRBJ2-5|TRBV28|14
ASSSRLGQGSETQY
>TRBJ1-6|TRBV7-2|12
ASSLGGPRSPLH
>TRBJ2-6|TRBV4-1|17
ASSQDWDSGFSGANVLT